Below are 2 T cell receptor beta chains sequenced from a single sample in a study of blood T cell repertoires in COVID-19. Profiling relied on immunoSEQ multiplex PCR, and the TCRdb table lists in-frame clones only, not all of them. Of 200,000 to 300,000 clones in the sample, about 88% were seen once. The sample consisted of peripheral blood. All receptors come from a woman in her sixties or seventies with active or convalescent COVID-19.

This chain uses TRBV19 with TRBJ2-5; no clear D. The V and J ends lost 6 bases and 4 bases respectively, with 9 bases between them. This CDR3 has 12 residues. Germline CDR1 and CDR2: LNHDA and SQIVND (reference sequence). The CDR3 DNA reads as TGTGCCAGTAGCAATGAGCTAGAGACCCAGTACTTC. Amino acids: CASSNELETQYF.

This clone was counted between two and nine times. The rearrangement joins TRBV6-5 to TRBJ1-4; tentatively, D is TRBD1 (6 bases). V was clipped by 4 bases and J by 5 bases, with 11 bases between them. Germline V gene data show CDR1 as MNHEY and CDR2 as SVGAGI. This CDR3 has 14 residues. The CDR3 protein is CASSSQGRNEKLFF. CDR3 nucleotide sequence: TGTGCCAGCAGTTCACAGGGCAGGAATGAAAAACTGTTTTTT.